The 21 T cell receptor beta chains below were found in one sample sequenced in a study of beta chain features in type 1 diabetes. What these receptors recognize is not known. cDNA synthesis used the whole RNA isolate, giving expressed TCRB sequences. Repertoires were generated with immunoSEQ multiplex PCR, while TCRdb's copy carries only in-frame clones and drops some. In the table there are 310,000 or so clones, approximately 15% of which are singletons. Study-wide findings and caveats: When Type 1 diabetes patients were examined, their TCRB CDR3s proved moderately but significantly shorter in all four CD4+ subsets.

The sample consisted of naive CD4+ T cells from blood. Receptors were obtained from a young man with type 1 diabetes.

This chain joins TRBV13 and TRBJ1-1, with no clear D. V gave up 5 bases and J gave up 1 base, with 11 bases separating them. The CDR3 is 14 amino acids. Looked up from germline, CDR1 is PRHDT and CDR2 is FYEKMQ (reference sequence). CDR3 protein: CASSRRSKNTEAFF. CDR3 coding DNA: TGTGCCAGCAGCCGCAGATCAAAGAACACTGAAGCTTTCTTT.

The chain joins TRBV7-2 to TRBJ2-1; D remains unclear. The CDR3 length is 15 residues. V dropped 0 bases and J dropped 0 bases, with 6 bases sitting between them. CDR1 and CDR2 (germline): SGHTA, FQGNSA. CDR3 loop: CASSLAVSSYNEQFF. CDR3 bases: TGTGCCAGCAGCTTAGCGGTTAGCTCCTACAATGAGCAGTTCTTC.

The chain carries TRBV19 and TRBJ2-3, with TRBD2 matching 13 bases. V was pared by 3 bases and J by 0 bases, with 9 bases of the junction left unmatched. This CDR3 has 19 amino acids. Germline CDR1 is LNHDA and CDR2 is SQIVND (reference sequence). CDR3 coding DNA: TGTGCCAGTAGTATGACTAGCGGGGGGCCGAGGACTAGCACAGATACGCAGTATTTT. It translates to CASSMTSGGPRTSTDTQYF.

This clone has a single count. CDR3 in amino acids: CASILAGRLFHEQFF. In nucleotides, the CDR3 is TGTGCCAGCATCCTAGCGGGGCGCCTCTTCCATGAGCAGTTCTTC. This chain uses TRBV27 with TRBJ2-1; the match to TRBD2 covers 9 bases. J gave up 8 bases and V 7 bases, and 12 bases lay outside the gene matches. Germline CDR1 reads MNHEY; CDR2 reads SMNVEV (reference sequence). CDR3 size: 15 residues.

The chain couples TRBV5-1 to TRBJ2-3, with 9 bases lining up with TRBD2. Germline values: CDR1 SGHRS, CDR2 YFSETQ. Unmatched junction bases numbered 6, after V lost 3 bases and J lost 4 bases. The CDR3 consists of 15 residues. The CDR3 protein is CASSSSGASSDTQYF. The CDR3 DNA reads as TGCGCCAGCAGCTCTAGCGGGGCTTCTTCAGATACGCAGTATTTT.

This clone was counted a few times. The rearrangement joins TRBV10-3 to TRBJ1-1, with 7 positions matching TRBD1. This CDR3 has 15 amino acids. The junction had 9 bases not matched to a gene; V was cut back by 5 bases and J by 3 bases. The germline V gene has CDR1 ENHRY and CDR2 SYGVKD. The DNA of the CDR3 is TGTGCCATCAGTAAGGGGGGACAGTTTGACACTGAAGCTTTCTTT. Translation gives CAISKGGQFDTEAFF.

This rearrangement joins TRBV27 to TRBJ1-2; no clear D gene. This CDR3 is built from 16 residues. Germline assignment: CDR1 MNHEY and CDR2 SMNVEV (reference sequence). V lost 0 bases to trimming and J lost 6 bases, with 17 bases between them. The CDR3 DNA reads as TGTGCCAGCAGTTTATCCGCGGGGATCCTATCTAATGGCTACACCTTC. This translates into CASSLSAGILSNGYTF.

The V and J genes are TRBV7-2 and TRBJ1-1, with TRBD1 matching 8 bases. Germline V gene lookup returns CDR1 SGHTA and CDR2 FQGNSA. V lost 5 bases and J lost 11; bases outside the gene matches: 7. The CDR3 spans 12 residues. In nucleotides, the CDR3 is TGTGCCAGCAGCACACACCGGGACAGGGCTTTCTTT. Protein: CASSTHRDRAFF.

The chain employs TRBV5-1 and TRBJ2-1; D is perhaps TRBD1 (6 bases). CDR1 SGHRS and CDR2 YFSETQ come from the germline V gene. There are 15 residues in the CDR3. The ends were cut back, 0 bases at V and 7 bases at J, with 14 bases in the middle. CDR3 loop: CASSLVGGLGNEQFF. Here the CDR3 DNA reads TGCGCCAGCAGCTTGGTAGGGGGTTTGGGAAATGAGCAGTTCTTC.

The chain couples TRBV15 to TRBJ1-1, with 8 bases identical to TRBD1. The CDR3 consists of 15 residues. V dropped 0 bases and J dropped 4; count of bases not matched to a gene: 4. Germline V CDR1 and CDR2: LNHNV, YYDKDF (reference sequence). The CDR3 DNA is TGTGCCACCAGCAGAGATCGACAGGGGATCACTGAAGCTTTCTTT. As protein: CATSRDRQGITEAFF.

The sample holds a few counts of this clone. The CDR3 bases are TGTGCCAGCAGTTTATCAGTCCAGCCCCAGCATTTT. This sequence encodes CASSLSVQPQHF. The chain joins TRBV28 to TRBJ1-5; D gene ambiguous. Germline-derived CDR1 and CDR2 are MDHEN and SYDVKM. The CDR3 sequence is 12 residues long. Trimming shortened V by 1 base and J by 7 bases, and 5 bases separated the two germline ends.

The gene calls are TRBV30 and TRBJ2-6, with D uncertain. The germline V gene has CDR1 GTSNPN and CDR2 SVGIG (reference sequence). This CDR3 comprises 15 residues. Trimming took off 5 bases at V and 2 bases at J, with 13 bases between the two ends. The CDR3 DNA sequence: TGTGCCTGGCAGCTGCCAGGTCCTGGGGCCAACGTCCTGACTTTC. It yields the protein CAWQLPGPGANVLTF.

This clone appeared a few times. The chain couples TRBV18 to TRBJ1-6; TRBD1 agrees at 10 bases. Germline V gene lookup returns CDR1 KGHSH and CDR2 LQKENI. This CDR3 contains 17 residues. After removal of 3 bases from V and 4 bases from J, the junction contained 6 bases not matched to a gene. In DNA form, the CDR3 reads TGTGCCAGCTCACCTGCCACGGGACAGGGGTATAATTCACCCCTCCACTTT. Translation: CASSPATGQGYNSPLHF.

This clone was detected only a few times. The J gene is TRBJ2-1, the V gene TRBV9, with 7 bases fitting TRBD1. This CDR3 region has 14 residues. V was pared by 3 bases and J by 5 bases, with 5 bases of the junction left unmatched. CDR1 SGDLS and CDR2 YYNGEE come from the germline V gene. The CDR3 loop reads CASSASGQHNEQFF. CDR3 in DNA: TGTGCCAGCAGCGCCTCGGGACAGCACAATGAGCAGTTCTTC. The full variable domain, completed using reference TRBV9 and TRBJ2-1, is DSGVTQTPKHLITATGQRVTLRCSPRSGDLSVYWYQQSLDQGLQFLIQYYNGEERAKGNILERFSAQQFPDLHSELNLSSLELGDSALYFCASSASGQHNEQFFGPGTRLTVL.

This clone was counted a few times. This chain uses TRBV6-1 with TRBJ1-1; TRBD1 might be the D (5 bases). Germline assignment: CDR1 MNHNS and CDR2 SASEGT. Trimming took 4 bases from V and 4 from J, leaving 25 bases between them. This CDR3 contains 18 residues. The CDR3 DNA sequence: TGTGCCAGCAGTGCCCCCGCAGGCTGGGGCCCCGGGTTCACTGAAGCTTTCTTT. It is translated as CASSAPAGWGPGFTEAFF.

This clone has a handful of counts. This chain connects TRBV4-2 to TRBJ2-1; D remains unclear. Between the trimmed V and J ends, which lost 0 bases and 3 bases, there was a span of 15 bases. The CDR3 has 17 residues. CDR1 and CDR2 (germline): LGHNA, YNFKEQ. CDR3: CASSQDLWLPGYNEQFF. The CDR3 coding sequence is TGTGCCAGCAGCCAAGATTTATGGCTCCCGGGCTACAATGAGCAGTTCTTC.

This clone has more than one count but fewer than ten. The V gene is TRBV7-9, the J gene TRBJ2-1; 9 bases line up with TRBD1. Germline CDR1 and CDR2: SEHNR and FQNEAQ (reference sequence). CDR3 length: 12 residues. V gave up 1 base and J gave up 14 bases; unmatched junction bases: 3. The CDR3 bases are TGTGCCAGCAGCTTAGGCCGGGACAGGGAGTTCTTC. It yields the protein CASSLGRDREFF.

This rearrangement joins TRBV19 to TRBJ2-7; D perhaps matches TRBD2 (5 bases). Germline V CDR1 and CDR2: LNHDA, SQIVND (reference sequence). The CDR3 loop spans 14 amino acids. V shed 3 bases and J shed 2 bases, with 11 bases lying between them. CDR3 residues: CASSIRTPTYEQYF. The CDR3, as DNA: TGTGCCAGTAGTATCAGGACTCCCACCTACGAGCAGTACTTC.

This chain joins TRBV30 and TRBJ2-3, with a tentative D call TRBD2 (6 bases). This CDR3 spans 16 amino acids. CDR1 is GTSNPN and CDR2 is SVGIG in the germline V gene (reference sequence). Trimming cost V 3 bases and J 5 bases, with 21 bases left between them. CDR3 protein: CAWREGYWGTVDTQYF. The CDR3 DNA is TGTGCCTGGAGGGAGGGATATTGGGGGACGGTAGATACGCAGTATTTT.

V gene TRBV11-3 combines with J gene TRBJ2-1; the match to TRBD2 covers 10 bases. Germline CDR1 and CDR2: SGHNT and YENEEA. The CDR3 spans 15 residues. With 3 bases clipped from V and 5 bases from J, the junction kept 4 bases outside the gene matches. In DNA, the CDR3 is TGTGCCAGCAGCTTTACACTAGCGGGACACAATGAGCAGTTCTTC. Translated, it gives CASSFTLAGHNEQFF. Together with reference TRBV11-3 and TRBJ2-1, the CDR3 gives the full variable domain: EAGVVQSPRYKIIEKKQPVAFWCNPISGHNTLYWYLQNLGQGPELLIRYENEEAVDDSQLPKDRFSAERLKGVDSTLKIQPAELGDSAVYLCASSFTLAGHNEQFFGPGTRLTVL.

This clone was observed a few times. The chain joins TRBV11-2 to TRBJ2-5; D is possibly TRBD2 (5 bases). V was shortened by 10 bases and J by 3 bases, with 18 bases between the two germline ends. The CDR3 totals 14 residues. Germline loops: CDR1 SGHAT, CDR2 FQNNGV. This CDR3 is CATRASYRKETQYF. CDR3 in DNA: TGTGCCACGAGGGCTAGTTATAGGAAAGAGACCCAGTACTTC. Filled out from reference TRBV11-2 and TRBJ2-5, the complete variable domain reads EAGVAQSPRYKIIEKRQSVAFWCNPISGHATLYWYQQILGQGPKLLIQFQNNGVVDDSQLPKDRFSAERLKGVDSTLKIQPAKLEDSAVYLCATRASYRKETQYFGPGTRLLVL.